A single T cell receptor beta chain is shown here with its context. Its target is unknown. This record belongs to a study of beta chain features in type 1 diabetes. The sequenced template was cDNA made from the entire isolated RNA. About 3.7 million reads, on average, came from each naive, central memory and regulatory T cell sample. Sequenced by immunoSEQ multiplex PCR; TCRdb stores in-frame clones only, minus some. The table shows some 410,000 clones, with 11% to 15% occurring only once. Study-level points and caveats: It was among patients, rather than healthy donors, that naive, central memory and Treg TCRB repertoires appeared more similar.

The CDR3 consists of 13 residues. The germline V gene encodes CDR1 MNHNY and CDR2 SVGAGI (reference sequence). V lost 7 bases to trimming and J lost 2 bases, with 11 bases between them. One heparinised draw of blood, averaging about 116 mL, came from each donor. The chain recombines TRBV6-6 with TRBJ2-5, with D uncertain. The sample comprised naive CD4+ T cells from blood. The TCR sequence derives from a young man in good health. In DNA form, the CDR3 reads TGTGCCAGCACTCCTACGAGGCAAGAGACCCAGTACTTC. Translated, it gives CASTPTRQETQYF.